This TCR beta chain was sequenced for a study of T-cell reconstitution after alpha-beta-depleted transplantation in children. Notes on the study in general: After one year, T-cell counts and TCRbeta diversity mostly came from new T cells. Diversity of TCRbeta at day 60 was high in some patients, arising from surviving recipient T cells and thymic progenitors. Expanded clones from the graft, numbering several hundred, reportedly supplied alpha-beta T cells about two months after transplant.

The table lists this clonotype with many counts. What it binds is unknown. Germline V gene lookup returns CDR1 MGHDK and CDR2 SYGVNS. This CDR3 region has 15 residues. J was trimmed by 5 bases and V by 6 bases; bases with no gene match: 7. During its preparation, the TCRbeta library received unique molecular identifiers. MiXCR, applied by TCRdb to the PCR reads, yields one record per CDR3 protein. The sample yields fewer than 250,000 distinct CDR3 sequences, roughly 8.2% seen once. The rearrangement joins TRBV25-1 to TRBJ2-4; 10 positions match TRBD1. The clonotype comes from a male patient between 10 and 17 years old who had a stem cell transplant for acute lymphoblastic leukemia, so the T cells may come from the graft donor. Material: PBMCs, mostly from graft donor cells, obtained 180 days after TCRalphabeta/CD19-depleted stem cell transplant. The CDR3 nucleotides are TGTGCCAGCAGCCCGGACAGGGGGTCTCAAAACATTCAGTACTTC. Its translation is CASSPDRGSQNIQYF.